The TCR beta chain under discussion was sequenced for a study of T cell responses to AZD1222 COVID-19 vaccine (dated by TCRdb to the early 2020s). With respect to the entire study: AZD1222 recipients whose second dose came at about 4 weeks and those whose second dose came at about 12 weeks were combined into one group, since spike-specific TCR depth and breadth did not differ between the two schedules. Trial participants were enrolled into age subgroups of 18-55, 56-69 and 70-plus years, which contained around 140, 26 and 57 TCR-sequenced participants, respectively. TCR sequencing covered 230 to 250 trial participants: 200 to 210 given two doses of AZD1222 and 26 given two doses of MenACWY control vaccine. On the study overall, not on this receptor specifically: Participants were mostly white British, with more females than males. The authors suggested clonal diversity may have been underestimated. The vaccine-associated CD4 TCRs covered the entire spike protein, and the dominant responses fell in regions 160-218 and 743-854. Epitopes outside the regions mutated in the B.1.351 and B.1.1.7 variants were reportedly recognized by nearly half of the unique spike-specific TCRs. Conclusions about previously exposed vaccinees were limited because only a handful of AZD1222 recipients were SARS-CoV-2 seropositive at baseline. After two AZD1222 doses, spike-specific TCR breadth and depth were significantly higher than at day 0 and than in MenACWY recipients. In the small 56-69-year group, the increase in depth fell short of significance, most likely because of low power. Because no samples from the day 14 peak response were available, repertoires could be characterized only after the peak T cell response.

Points on this clone: The target of this receptor is not known. No much larger clone is present one base from it, and per-base qualities are unavailable.

The sample's time point label is to be understood as: baseline before first vaccination. Vaccinee samples were obtained from the UK trials COV001 and COV002, which included a single-blind randomized controlled phase 2/3 trial of AZD1222 (ChAdOx1 nCoV-19) in healthy adults. Trial participant PBMC samples were collected at day 0 and day 28 after the second dose for TCRbeta chain sequencing. The CDR3 regions of human TCRbeta chains were analyzed by immunosequencing. The authors' analysis ran thus. TCRs in the repertoires were matched against a reference library of SARS-CoV-2-specific TCRs that had been generated with the MIRA antigen-specificity platform. Breadth meant the fraction of unique TCRs that were SARS-CoV-2-associated, whereas depth meant the fraction of total T cells that were SARS-CoV-2-associated. Using the MIRA data, each spike-specific TCR was assigned both to the spike region to which the TCR was reactive and to a CD4 or CD8 class. Log10-transformed breadth and depth values were compared by one-way ANOVA with Sidak's multiple comparisons tests. TCRdb took this table from immuneACCESS and kept in-frame rearrangements with V and J called. Such tables lack part of the clones; where checked against another copy, unresolved V genes explain under half of the gap, and the rest is unexplained. That table is the source of V, J and clone size, and D and trimming were worked out from the DNA. This sample has 110,000 to 150,000 clones in its table, and approximately 92% of those were observed once. The ten most abundant clones make up roughly 1.7% of the sample.

The germline V gene yields MNHEY for CDR1 and SVGAGI for CDR2. From the cysteine through the phenylalanine, the CDR3 covers 14 amino acids. The only DNA kept is the CDR3, 42 bases in frame from the first base. Trimming removed 2 bases from V and 0 bases from J, leaving 8 bases between the germline ends. This specimen was peripheral blood, taken on day 0 of AZD1222 vaccination. The sequence was obtained from an adult in good health. The sequence is built from TRBV6-5 and TRBJ2-7, with no D gene named confidently. The CDR3 here reads CASSYGISSYEQYF. DNA sequence: TGTGCCAGCAGTTACGGTATTAGCTCCTACGAGCAGTACTTC.